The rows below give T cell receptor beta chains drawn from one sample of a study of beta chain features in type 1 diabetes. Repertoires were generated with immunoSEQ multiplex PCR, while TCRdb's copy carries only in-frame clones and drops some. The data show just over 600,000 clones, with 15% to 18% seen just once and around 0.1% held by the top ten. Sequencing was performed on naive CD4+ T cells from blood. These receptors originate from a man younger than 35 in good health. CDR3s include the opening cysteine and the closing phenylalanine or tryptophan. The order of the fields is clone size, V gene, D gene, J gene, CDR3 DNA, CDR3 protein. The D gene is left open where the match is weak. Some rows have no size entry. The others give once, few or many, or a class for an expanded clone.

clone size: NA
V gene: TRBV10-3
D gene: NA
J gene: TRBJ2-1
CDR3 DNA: TGTGCCATCAAGGGTTCTGCGGCGAATGAGCAGTTCTTC
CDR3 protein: CAIKGSAANEQFF

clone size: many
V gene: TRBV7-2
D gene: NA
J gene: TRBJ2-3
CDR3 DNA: TGTGCCAGCAGCAACACAGATACGCAGTATTTT
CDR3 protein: CASSNTDTQYF

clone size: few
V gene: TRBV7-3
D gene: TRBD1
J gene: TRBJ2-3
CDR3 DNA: TGTGCCAGCAAGACAGGGCACAGCACAGATACGCAGTATTTT
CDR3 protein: CASKTGHSTDTQYF

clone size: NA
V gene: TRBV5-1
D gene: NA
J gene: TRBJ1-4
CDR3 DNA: TGCGCCAGCAGCTTATCAGGGAAAGAAAAACTGTTTTTT
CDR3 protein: CASSLSGKEKLFF

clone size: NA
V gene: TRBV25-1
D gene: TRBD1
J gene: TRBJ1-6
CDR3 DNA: TGTGCCACCCAAAGCCCGACAGGGCCTTCACCCCTCCACTTT
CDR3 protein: CATQSPTGPSPLHF

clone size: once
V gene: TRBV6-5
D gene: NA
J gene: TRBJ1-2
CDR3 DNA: TGTGCCAGCAGTTACGCAGGGGCTGTTGGCTACACCTTC
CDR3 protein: CASSYAGAVGYTF

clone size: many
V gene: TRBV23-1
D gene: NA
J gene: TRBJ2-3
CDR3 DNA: TGCGCCAGCAGTCAAGACTCGACCGGGAGAGGAGATACGCAGTATTTT
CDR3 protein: CASSQDSTGRGDTQYF

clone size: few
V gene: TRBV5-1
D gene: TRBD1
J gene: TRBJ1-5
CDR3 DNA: TGCGCCAGCAGCCTTTTGACAGGGGGCAATCAGCCCCAGCATTTT
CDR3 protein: CASSLLTGGNQPQHF

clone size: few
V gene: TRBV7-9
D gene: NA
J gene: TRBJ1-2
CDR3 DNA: TGTGCCAGCAGCCCACAGCCGGGCCCTAACTATGGCTACACCTTC
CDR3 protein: CASSPQPGPNYGYTF

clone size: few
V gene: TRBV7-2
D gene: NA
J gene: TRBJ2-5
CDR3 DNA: TGTGCCAGCAGTTCGACAGTGATACAAGAGACCCAGTACTTC
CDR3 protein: CASSSTVIQETQYF

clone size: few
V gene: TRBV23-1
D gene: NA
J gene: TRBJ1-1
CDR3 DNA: TGCGCCAGCAGTCAATCGGAAGGAAGGTACACTGAAGCTTTCTTT
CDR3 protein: CASSQSEGRYTEAFF

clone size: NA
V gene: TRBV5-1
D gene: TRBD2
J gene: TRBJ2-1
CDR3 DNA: TGCGCCAGCCTACCGGGAGGCATCGTTCACAATGAGCAGTTCTTC
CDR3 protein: CASLPGGIVHNEQFF

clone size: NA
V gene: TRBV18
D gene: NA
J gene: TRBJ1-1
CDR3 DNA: TGTGCCAGCTCCGGCTCGGGACCCGGAGGCACTGAAGCTTTCTTT
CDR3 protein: CASSGSGPGGTEAFF

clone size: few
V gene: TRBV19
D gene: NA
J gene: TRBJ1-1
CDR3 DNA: TGTGCCAGTAGTATGGGTTGGAACACTGAAGCTTTCTTT
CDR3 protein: CASSMGWNTEAFF

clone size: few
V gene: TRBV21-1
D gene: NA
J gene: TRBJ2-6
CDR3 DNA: TGTGCCAGCACGACAGGGGTGGAAGTCTCTGGGGCCAACGTCCTGACTTTC
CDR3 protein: CASTTGVEVSGANVLTF

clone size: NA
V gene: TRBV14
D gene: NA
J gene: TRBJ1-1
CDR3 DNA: TGTGCCAGCAGCTTAAACATCGGTACTGAAGCTTTCTTT
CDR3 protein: CASSLNIGTEAFF

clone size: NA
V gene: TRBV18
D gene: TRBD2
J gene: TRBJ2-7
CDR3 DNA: TGTGCCAGCCGTAGCGGGCGCTCCTACGAGCAGTACTTC
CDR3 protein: CASRSGRSYEQYF

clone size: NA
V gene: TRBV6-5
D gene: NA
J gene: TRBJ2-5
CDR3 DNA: TGTGCCAGCAAGGGCCCAGTCCGATCATCCCAGTACTTC
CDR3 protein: CASKGPVRSSQYF

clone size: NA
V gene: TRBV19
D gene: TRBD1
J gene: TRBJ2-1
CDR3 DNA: TGTGCCAGTAGAGGATTGGGGACAGGGAGGAAATCAGATGAGCAGTTCTTC
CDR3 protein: CASRGLGTGRKSDEQFF

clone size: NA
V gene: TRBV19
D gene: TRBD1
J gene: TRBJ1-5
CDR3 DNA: TGTGCCAGTAGTATAAGGGACAGTGACAATCAGCCCCAGCATTTT
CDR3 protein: CASSIRDSDNQPQHF

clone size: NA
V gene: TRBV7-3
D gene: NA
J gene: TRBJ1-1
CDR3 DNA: TGTGCCAGCAGCTTATCGGCAGCTAACACTGAAGCTTTCTTT
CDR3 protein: CASSLSAANTEAFF

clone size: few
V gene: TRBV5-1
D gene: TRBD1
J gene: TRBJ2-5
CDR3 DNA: TGCGCCAGCAGATTCCTGGAGACAGGGGAAGAGACCCAGTACTTC
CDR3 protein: CASRFLETGEETQYF

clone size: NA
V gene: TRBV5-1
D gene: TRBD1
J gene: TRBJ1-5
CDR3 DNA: TGCGCCAGCAGACAAACAGGGGGCAGGAATCAGCCCCAGCATTTT
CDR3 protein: CASRQTGGRNQPQHF

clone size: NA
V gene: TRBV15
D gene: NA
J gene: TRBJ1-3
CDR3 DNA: TGTGCCACCAGCAGAGATTTAGGCTCTGGAAACACCATATATTTT
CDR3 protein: CATSRDLGSGNTIYF

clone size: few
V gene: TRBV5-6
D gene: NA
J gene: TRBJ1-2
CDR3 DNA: TGTGCCAGCAGCTTGGGGCCAGTATGGAATGGCTACACCTTC
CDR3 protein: CASSLGPVWNGYTF

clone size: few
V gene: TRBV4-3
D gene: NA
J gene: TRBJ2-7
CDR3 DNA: TGCGCCAGCAGCCAAGATTCTCAGGACCCCTACGAGCAGTACTTC
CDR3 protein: CASSQDSQDPYEQYF

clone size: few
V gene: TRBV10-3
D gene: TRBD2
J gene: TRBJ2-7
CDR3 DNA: TGTGCCATCAGCAAAAGTTCTAGCGGGAGCTCCTACGAGCAGTACTTC
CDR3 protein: CAISKSSSGSSYEQYF

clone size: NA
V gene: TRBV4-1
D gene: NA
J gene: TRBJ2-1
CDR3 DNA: TGCGCCAGCAGCTCAACAAGACCATCGGGGCAGTTCTTC
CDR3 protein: CASSSTRPSGQFF

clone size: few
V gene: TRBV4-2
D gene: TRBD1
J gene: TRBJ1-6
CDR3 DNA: TGTGCCAGCAGCCGACCCACAGGGGGCCGAAATTCACCCCTCCACTTT
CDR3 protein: CASSRPTGGRNSPLHF

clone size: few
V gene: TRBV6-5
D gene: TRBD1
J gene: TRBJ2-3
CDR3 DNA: TGTGCCAGCAGATTCGACAGGGGTGCAGATACGCAGTATTTT
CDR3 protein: CASRFDRGADTQYF

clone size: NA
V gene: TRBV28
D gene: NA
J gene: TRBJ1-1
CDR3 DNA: TGTGCCAGCAGTCGAACAATGAACACTGAAGCTTTCTTT
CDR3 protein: CASSRTMNTEAFF

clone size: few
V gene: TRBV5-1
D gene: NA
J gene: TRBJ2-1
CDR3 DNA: TGCGCCAGCAGCCCCTACTACAATGAGCAGTTCTTC
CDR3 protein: CASSPYYNEQFF

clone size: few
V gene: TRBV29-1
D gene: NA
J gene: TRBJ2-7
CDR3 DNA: TGCAGCGTTGAAGGACTGAGCTCCTACGAGCAGTACTTC
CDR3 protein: CSVEGLSSYEQYF

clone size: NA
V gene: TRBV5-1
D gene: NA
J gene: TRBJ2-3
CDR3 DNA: TGCGCCAGCGGGGGAGGATACACAGATACGCAGTATTTT
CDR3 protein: CASGGGYTDTQYF

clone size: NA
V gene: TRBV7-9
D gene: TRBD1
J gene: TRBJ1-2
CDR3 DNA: TGTGCCAGCAGCTTAGGGGGACAGTCCTATGGCTACACCTTC
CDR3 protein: CASSLGGQSYGYTF

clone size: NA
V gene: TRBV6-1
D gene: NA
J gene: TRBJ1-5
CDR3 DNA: TGTGCCAGCTCAACCCCCTCCCCCAATCAGCCCCAGCATTTT
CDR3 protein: CASSTPSPNQPQHF

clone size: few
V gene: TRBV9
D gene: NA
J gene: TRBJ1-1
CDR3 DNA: TGTGCCAGCAGCGTAGCTGGACAGAACACTGAAGCTTTCTTT
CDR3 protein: CASSVAGQNTEAFF

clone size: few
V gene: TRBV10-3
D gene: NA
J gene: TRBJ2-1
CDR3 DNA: TGTGCCAGCAGTTACGACACAACCTCCTACAATGAGCAGTTCTTC
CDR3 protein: CASSYDTTSYNEQFF

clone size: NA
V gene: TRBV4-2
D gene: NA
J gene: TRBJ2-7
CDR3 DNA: TGTGCCAGCAGCCAAGGAGTCCCTAGCCTCACCTACGAGCAGTACTTC
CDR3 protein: CASSQGVPSLTYEQYF